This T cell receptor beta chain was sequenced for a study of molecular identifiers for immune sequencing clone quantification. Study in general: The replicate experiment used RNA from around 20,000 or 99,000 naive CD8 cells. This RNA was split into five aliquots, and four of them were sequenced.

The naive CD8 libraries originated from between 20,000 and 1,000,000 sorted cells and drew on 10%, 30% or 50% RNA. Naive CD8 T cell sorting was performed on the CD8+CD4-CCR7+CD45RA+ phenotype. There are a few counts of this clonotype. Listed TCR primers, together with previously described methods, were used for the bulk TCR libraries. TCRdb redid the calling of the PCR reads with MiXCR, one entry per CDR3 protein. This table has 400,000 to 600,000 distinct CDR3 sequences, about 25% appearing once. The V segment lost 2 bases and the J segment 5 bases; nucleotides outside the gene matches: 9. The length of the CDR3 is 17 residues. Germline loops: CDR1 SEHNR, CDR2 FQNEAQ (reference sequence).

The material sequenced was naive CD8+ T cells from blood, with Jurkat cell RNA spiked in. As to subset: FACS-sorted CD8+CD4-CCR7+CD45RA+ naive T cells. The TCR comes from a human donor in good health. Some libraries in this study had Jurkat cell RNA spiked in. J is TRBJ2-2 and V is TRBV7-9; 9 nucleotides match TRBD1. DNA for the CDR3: TGTGCCAGCAGCTTAATCCTACAGGGGGCACGAACCGGGGAGCTGTTTTTT. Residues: CASSLILQGARTGELFF.